Presented here are 22 T cell receptor beta chains from one specimen sequenced in a study of cytomegalovirus exposure and HLA in healthy donors. The study ran its PCR with 60 Vbeta and 13 Jbeta primers. Data came from immunoSEQ multiplex PCR; TCRdb stores just in-frame clones and leaves some out. In all, the sample yields roughly 34,000 clones. The sample was PBMCs. Source of these receptors: a man aged 35 to 55 in good health and CMV-seronegative.

The chain joins TRBV27 to TRBJ1-2; tentative D call: TRBD1 (5 bases). V was shortened by 6 bases and J by 2 bases, with 13 bases between the two germline ends. The germline CDR1 and CDR2 sequences are MNHEY and SMNVEV (reference sequence). The CDR3 is made up of 14 amino acids. The CDR3 spells CASSSIDRNYGYTF. The CDR3 region has the DNA TGTGCCAGCAGCTCGATCGACAGAAACTATGGCTACACCTTC.

The rearrangement links TRBV11-2 to TRBJ2-7; 8 positions match TRBD1. Losses at the gene ends were 0 bases for V and 5 bases for J; bases not matched to a gene: 6. Germline CDR1 and CDR2: SGHAT and FQNNGV. This CDR3 region has 15 residues. The DNA for the CDR3 is TGTGCCAGCAGCTTAGATCCGACAGGGGTTAACGAGCAGTACTTC. Its protein product is CASSLDPTGVNEQYF.

The chain recombines TRBV30 with TRBJ2-1, with D tentatively TRBD2 (5 bases). The CDR3 totals 11 residues. Germline lookup yields CDR1 GTSNPN and CDR2 SVGIG (reference sequence). The CDR3: CAGGQYNEQFF. The CDR3 DNA reads TGTGCTGGCGGGCAGTACAATGAGCAGTTCTTC.

The rearrangement joins TRBV10-3 to TRBJ1-5, with TRBD1 as a possible D gene (5 bases). Germline V lookup: CDR1 ENHRY, CDR2 SYGVKD. The CDR3 has 14 residues. V was clipped by 5 bases and J by 2 bases, with 10 bases between them. CDR3 protein: CAISLGTGNQPQHF. The CDR3 DNA reads TGTGCCATCAGTCTCGGGACTGGCAATCAGCCCCAGCATTTT.

This rearrangement joins TRBV14 to TRBJ1-2, with D maybe TRBD1 (5 bases). The CDR3 consists of 14 residues. Germline CDR1 reads SGHDN; CDR2 reads FVKESK. Trimming removed 4 bases from V and 7 bases from J, with 16 bases in between. The DNA for the CDR3 is TGTGCCAGCAGCCCCCAATGGGGGGTATCTGGCTACACCTTC. It encodes CASSPQWGVSGYTF.

The chain links TRBV2 to TRBJ2-3; 9 bases line up with TRBD2. J was trimmed by 13 bases and V by 1 base; bases with no gene match: 12. The CDR3 totals 15 residues. The V gene's germline CDR1 is SNHLY and CDR2 FYNNEI. CDR3 bases: TGTGCCAGCAGTGAAGTCCTGGGCGGCGGGAGGGAGGAGTATTTT. This sequence encodes CASSEVLGGGREEYF.

The rearrangement uses TRBV9 and TRBJ2-1; 7 bases are shared with TRBD2. J lost 10 bases, V lost 1 base, and 11 bases had no gene match. This CDR3 comprises 15 residues. Germline V lookup: CDR1 SGDLS, CDR2 YYNGEE. The CDR3 region is CASSVQLAPYEEQFF. In DNA form, the CDR3 reads TGTGCCAGCAGCGTACAACTAGCGCCCTACGAAGAGCAGTTCTTC. Full variable domain (rest looked up from reference TRBV9 and TRBJ2-1): DSGVTQTPKHLITATGQRVTLRCSPRSGDLSVYWYQQSLDQGLQFLIQYYNGEERAKGNILERFSAQQFPDLHSELNLSSLELGDSALYFCASSVQLAPYEEQFFGPGTRLTVL.

V usage is TRBV27 and J usage is TRBJ2-7, with 7 bases aligning to TRBD2. Looked up from germline, CDR1 is MNHEY and CDR2 is SMNVEV (reference sequence). The length of the CDR3 is 14 residues. J lost 4 bases, V lost 3 bases, and 6 bases had no gene match. The CDR3, as DNA: TGTGCCAGCAGTTTCATCGGGAGGAGGTACGAGCAGTACTTC. This codes for CASSFIGRRYEQYF.

The chain joins TRBV4-2 to TRBJ2-3; 10 bases match TRBD2. After removal of 0 bases from V and 1 base from J, the junction contained 10 bases not matched to a gene. Germline V gene sequence: CDR1 LGHNA, CDR2 YNFKEQ. The length of the CDR3 is 19 residues. The CDR3 nucleotides read TGTGCCAGCAGCCAAGATAGGCTAGCGGGAGAGGGGGGCACAGATACGCAGTATTTT. Amino acid sequence: CASSQDRLAGEGGTDTQYF.

The V and J genes are TRBV28 and TRBJ1-2; 7 bases line up with TRBD1. Germline assignment: CDR1 MDHEN and CDR2 SYDVKM. The V gene end was trimmed by 6 bases and the J gene end by 5 bases; junction bases not matched to a gene: 6. This CDR3 spans 13 amino acids. CDR3 region: CASSAAGGYGYTF. The CDR3, as DNA: TGTGCCAGCAGCGCCGCAGGGGGTTATGGCTACACCTTC.

Details on this clone: The same CDR3 is also encoded by other DNA sequences in this sample. V gene TRBV5-3 combines with J gene TRBJ2-5, with 11 bases matching TRBD2. TRBV5-3 falls under the ORF class, with uncertain function. The J segment lost 4 bases and the V segment lost 3 bases, leaving 5 bases of the junction unmatched. The CDR3 has 15 amino acids. The CDR3 DNA follows: TGTGCCAGAAGCTGCCTAGCGGGAGGATCAGAGACCCAGTACTTC. Translated, it gives CARSCLAGGSETQYF.

The rearrangement uses TRBV16 and TRBJ2-7; D is undetermined. The CDR3 is 13 amino acids. Between the trimmed V and J ends, which lost 0 bases and 3 bases, there was a span of 6 bases. Germline V gene sequence: CDR1 KGHSY, CDR2 FQNENV. The CDR3 bases are TGTGCCAGCAGCCAATCCCAGAACTACGAGCAGTACTTC. It specifies CASSQSQNYEQYF.

The chain combines TRBV27 with TRBJ1-2, with 11 positions matching TRBD1. Germline CDR1 is MNHEY and CDR2 is SMNVEV (reference sequence). The trim removed 3 bases at V and 7 bases at J, leaving 4 bases unmatched. The CDR3 covers 14 residues. CDR3 DNA: TGTGCCAGCAGTTTCCGGACAGGGGGCGCTGGCTACACCTTC. This sequence encodes CASSFRTGGAGYTF.

To note about this clone: At one of its ends the junction is not consistent with the germline gene, which may arise from a read error. This chain joins TRBV7-3 and TRBJ2-7; TRBD2 aligns across 7 bases. The CDR3 consists of 15 residues. Germline CDR1 SGHTA, CDR2 FQGTGA. CDR3 loop: CASSLSPGGTYEQYF. CDR3 nucleotides: TGTGCCAGCAGCTTATCTCCGGGAGGAACCTACGAGCAGTACTTT.

The J gene is TRBJ1-2, the V gene TRBV10-3; 9 bases match TRBD1. V lost 6 bases, J lost 2 bases, and 4 bases stayed unmatched. The CDR3 has 14 amino acids. Per germline, CDR1 ENHRY and CDR2 SYGVKD. The CDR3, as DNA: TGTGCCATCAGACAGGGGGCGTGGAACTATGGCTACACCTTC. Translating it yields CAIRQGAWNYGYTF.

The J gene is TRBJ2-1, the V gene TRBV30; 10 bases line up with TRBD2. Germline V gene sequence: CDR1 GTSNPN, CDR2 SVGIG (reference sequence). Germline trimming cut 4 bases from V and 7 bases from J; bases unmatched to any gene: 4. This CDR3 region has 13 residues. CDR3 coding DNA: TGTGCCTGGAAAGCTAGCGGGAGAAATGAGCAGTTCTTC. This encodes CAWKASGRNEQFF.

The chain joins TRBV11-2 to TRBJ2-7; 11 bases match TRBD1. Germline CDR1 and CDR2: SGHAT and FQNNGV. The CDR3 sequence is 14 residues long. V lost 9 bases, J lost 4 bases, and 8 bases stayed unmatched. The CDR3 sequence: CASTPGQGDYEQYF. CDR3 DNA: TGTGCCAGTACCCCGGGACAGGGGGATTACGAGCAGTACTTC.

The J gene is TRBJ1-1, the V gene TRBV5-1, with unresolved D. This CDR3 comprises 14 residues. Germline V gene sequence: CDR1 SGHRS, CDR2 YFSETQ. The V end was cut by 0 bases, the J end by 1 base, with 7 bases between. This CDR3 reads CASSLGDTNTEAFF. The CDR3 DNA is TGCGCCAGCAGCTTGGGTGACACGAACACTGAAGCTTTCTTT.

This rearrangement joins TRBV4-2 to TRBJ2-7; D is undetermined. Trimming left V 0 bases short and J 0 bases short, with 12 bases between. In germline, CDR1 is LGHNA, CDR2 YNFKEQ. The CDR3 is 16 amino acids. The CDR3 region is CASSQDAGPVSYEQYF. The CDR3 coding sequence is TGTGCCAGCAGCCAAGATGCAGGCCCGGTCTCCTACGAGCAGTACTTC.

For the CDR3, the DNA is TGTGCCAGCAGCTTGGCAGGGAATTTGAACACTGAAGCTTTCTTT. Protein sequence: CASSLAGNLNTEAFF. This chain uses TRBV5-6 with TRBJ1-1; maybe TRBD1 (5 bases). The CDR3 is made up of 15 amino acids. The V end lost 0 bases, the J end lost 0 bases, and 9 bases lay between the germline ends. Germline V CDR1 and CDR2: SGHDT, YYEEEE.

The chain combines TRBV9 with TRBJ1-3, with D unresolved. CDR1 and CDR2 from the germline V gene are SGDLS and YYNGEE. V lost 0 bases, J lost 0 bases, and 7 bases lay in between. This CDR3 has 15 amino acids. This chain's CDR3 is CASSVDTFSGNTIYF. The DNA of the CDR3 is TGTGCCAGCAGCGTAGATACTTTCTCTGGAAACACCATATATTTT. The full variable domain, rest sourced from reference TRBV9 and TRBJ1-3, is DSGVTQTPKHLITATGQRVTLRCSPRSGDLSVYWYQQSLDQGLQFLIQYYNGEERAKGNILERFSAQQFPDLHSELNLSSLELGDSALYFCASSVDTFSGNTIYFGEGSWLTVV.

This rearrangement joins TRBV7-6 to TRBJ2-5; tentative D call: TRBD2 (6 bases). Looked up from germline, CDR1 is SGHVS and CDR2 is FNYEAQ. V lost 3 bases and J lost 2, with 7 bases in between. The CDR3 loop spans 13 amino acids. The CDR3 is CASSFSGQETQYF. The DNA of the CDR3 is TGTGCCAGCAGCTTTAGCGGACAAGAGACCCAGTACTTC.